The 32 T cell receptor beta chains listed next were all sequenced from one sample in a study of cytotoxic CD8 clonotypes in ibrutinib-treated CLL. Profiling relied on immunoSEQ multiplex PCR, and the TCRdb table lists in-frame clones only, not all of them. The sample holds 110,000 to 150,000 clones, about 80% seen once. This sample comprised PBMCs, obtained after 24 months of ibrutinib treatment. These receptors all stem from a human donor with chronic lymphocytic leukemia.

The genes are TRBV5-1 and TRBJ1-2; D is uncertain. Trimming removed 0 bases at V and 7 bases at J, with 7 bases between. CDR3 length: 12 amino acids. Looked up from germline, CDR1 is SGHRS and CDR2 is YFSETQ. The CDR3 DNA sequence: TGCGCCAGCAGCTTGGATGGGGTTGGCTACACCTTC. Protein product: CASSLDGVGYTF.

The CDR3 loop reads CASSPGTGDAYNEQFF. CDR3 nucleotides: TGTGCCAGCAGCCCCGGGACTGGGGACGCCTACAATGAGCAGTTCTTC. V gene TRBV11-3 combines with J gene TRBJ2-1; perhaps TRBD2 as D (6 bases). From germline, CDR1 is SGHNT and CDR2 YENEEA. This CDR3 is 16 amino acids long. Between the trimmed V and J ends, which lost 5 bases and 2 bases, there was a span of 16 bases.

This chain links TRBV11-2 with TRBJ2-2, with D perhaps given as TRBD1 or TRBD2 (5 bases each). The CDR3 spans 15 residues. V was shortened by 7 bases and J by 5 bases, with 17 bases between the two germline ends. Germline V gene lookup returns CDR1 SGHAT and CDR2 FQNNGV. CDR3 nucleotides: TGTGCCAGCAACCCCCCGCAGGGCGGGACCGGGGAGCTGTTTTTT. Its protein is CASNPPQGGTGELFF.

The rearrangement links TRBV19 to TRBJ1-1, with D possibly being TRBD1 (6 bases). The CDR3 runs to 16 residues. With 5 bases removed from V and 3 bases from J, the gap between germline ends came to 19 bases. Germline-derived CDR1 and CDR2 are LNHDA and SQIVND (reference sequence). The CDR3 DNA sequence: TGTGCCAGTAGTCCACCGGGGGCCGGGGGGCACACTGAAGCTTTCTTT. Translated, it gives CASSPPGAGGHTEAFF.

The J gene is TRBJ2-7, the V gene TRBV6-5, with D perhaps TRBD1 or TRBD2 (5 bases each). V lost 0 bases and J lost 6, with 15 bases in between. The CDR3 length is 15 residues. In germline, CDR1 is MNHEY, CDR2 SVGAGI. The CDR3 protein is CASSYSVAYGGEQYF. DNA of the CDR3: TGTGCCAGCAGTTACTCGGTCGCCTATGGGGGCGAGCAGTACTTC.

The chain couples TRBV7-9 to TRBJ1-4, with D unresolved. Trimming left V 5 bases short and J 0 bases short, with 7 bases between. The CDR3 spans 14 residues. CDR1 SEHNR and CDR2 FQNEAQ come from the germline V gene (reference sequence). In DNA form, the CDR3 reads TGTGCCAGCAGCGGAAGTGCAACTAATGAAAAACTGTTTTTT. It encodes CASSGSATNEKLFF.

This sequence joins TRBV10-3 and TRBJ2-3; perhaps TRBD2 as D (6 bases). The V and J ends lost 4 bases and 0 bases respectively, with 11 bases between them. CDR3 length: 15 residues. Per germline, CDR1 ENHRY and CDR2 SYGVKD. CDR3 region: CAISAGLPSTDTQYF. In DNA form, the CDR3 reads TGTGCCATCAGTGCGGGACTGCCTAGCACAGATACGCAGTATTTT.

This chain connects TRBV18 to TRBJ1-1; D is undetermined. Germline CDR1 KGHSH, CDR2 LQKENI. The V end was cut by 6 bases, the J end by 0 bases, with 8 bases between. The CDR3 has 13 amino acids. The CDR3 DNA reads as TGTGCCAGCTCGACGAAGGTGAACACTGAAGCTTTCTTT. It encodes CASSTKVNTEAFF.

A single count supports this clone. The chain's CDR3 is CASRRTSGAYNEQFF. In DNA form, the CDR3 reads TGTGCCAGCAGAAGGACTAGCGGGGCTTACAATGAGCAGTTCTTC. This rearrangement joins TRBV6-5 to TRBJ2-1; 12 bases align to TRBD2. Germline assignment: CDR1 MNHEY and CDR2 SVGAGI. After removal of 6 bases from V and 4 bases from J, the junction contained 4 bases not matched to a gene. This CDR3 spans 15 amino acids.

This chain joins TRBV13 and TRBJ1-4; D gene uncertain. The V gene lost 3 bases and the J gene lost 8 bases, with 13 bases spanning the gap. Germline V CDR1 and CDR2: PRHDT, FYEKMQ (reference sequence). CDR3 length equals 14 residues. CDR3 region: CASSFGRPLEKLFF. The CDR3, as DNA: TGTGCCAGCAGCTTCGGGCGTCCCCTCGAAAAACTGTTTTTT.

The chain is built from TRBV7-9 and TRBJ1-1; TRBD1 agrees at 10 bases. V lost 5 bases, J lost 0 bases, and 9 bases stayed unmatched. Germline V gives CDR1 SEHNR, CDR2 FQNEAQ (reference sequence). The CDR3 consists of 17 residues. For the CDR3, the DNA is TGTGCCAGCAGCCCCCCCGGGACAGGGGTCATGAACACTGAAGCTTTCTTT. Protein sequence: CASSPPGTGVMNTEAFF.

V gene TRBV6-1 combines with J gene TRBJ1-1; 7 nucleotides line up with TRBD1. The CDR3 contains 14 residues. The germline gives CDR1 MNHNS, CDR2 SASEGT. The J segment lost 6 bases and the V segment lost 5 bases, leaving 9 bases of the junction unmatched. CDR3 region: CASSQKTGMAEAFF. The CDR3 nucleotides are TGTGCCAGCAGTCAGAAGACAGGGATGGCTGAAGCTTTCTTT.

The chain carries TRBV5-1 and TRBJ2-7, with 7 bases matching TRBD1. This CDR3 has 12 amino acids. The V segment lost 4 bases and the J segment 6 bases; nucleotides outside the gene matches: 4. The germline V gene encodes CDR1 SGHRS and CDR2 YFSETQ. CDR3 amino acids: CASSPTGLEQYF. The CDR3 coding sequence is TGCGCCAGCAGCCCGACAGGGCTCGAGCAGTACTTC.

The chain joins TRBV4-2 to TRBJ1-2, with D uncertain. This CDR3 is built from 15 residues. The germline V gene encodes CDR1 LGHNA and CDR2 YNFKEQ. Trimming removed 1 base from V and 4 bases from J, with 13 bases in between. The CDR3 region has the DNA TGTGCCAGCAGCCAAGTTTCGGCAGGAGGCTATGGCTACACCTTC. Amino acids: CASSQVSAGGYGYTF.

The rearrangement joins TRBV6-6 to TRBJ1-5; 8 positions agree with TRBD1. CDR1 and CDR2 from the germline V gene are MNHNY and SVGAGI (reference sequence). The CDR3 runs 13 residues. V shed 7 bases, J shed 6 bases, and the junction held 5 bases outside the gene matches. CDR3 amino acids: CASKDRVGQPQHF. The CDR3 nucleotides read TGTGCCAGCAAGGACAGGGTGGGTCAGCCCCAGCATTTT.

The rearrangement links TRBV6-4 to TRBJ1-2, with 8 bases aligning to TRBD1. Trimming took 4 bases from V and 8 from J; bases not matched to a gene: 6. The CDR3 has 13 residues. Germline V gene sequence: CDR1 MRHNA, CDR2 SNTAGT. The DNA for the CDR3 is TGTGCCAGCAGTGCAGGGGGCGGTTGGGGCTACACCTTC. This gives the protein CASSAGGGWGYTF.

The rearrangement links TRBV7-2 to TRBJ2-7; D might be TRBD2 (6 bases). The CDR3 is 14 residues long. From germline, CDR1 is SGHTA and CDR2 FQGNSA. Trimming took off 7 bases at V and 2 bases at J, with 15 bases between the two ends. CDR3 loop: CASTLGTGPYEQYF. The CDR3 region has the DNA TGTGCCAGCACCCTGGGGACTGGTCCCTACGAGCAGTACTTC.

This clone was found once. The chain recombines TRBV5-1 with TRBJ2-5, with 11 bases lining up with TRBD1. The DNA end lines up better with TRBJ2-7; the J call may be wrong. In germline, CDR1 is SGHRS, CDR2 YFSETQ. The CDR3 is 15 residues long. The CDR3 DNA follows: TGCGCCAGCAGCTTGGATTGGACAGGGGGCCTCGAGCAGTACTTC. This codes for CASSLDWTGGLEQYF.

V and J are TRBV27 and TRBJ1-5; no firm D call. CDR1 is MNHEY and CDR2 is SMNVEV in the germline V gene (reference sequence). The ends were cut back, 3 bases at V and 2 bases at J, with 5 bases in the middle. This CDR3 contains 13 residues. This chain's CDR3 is CASSFGGNQPQHF. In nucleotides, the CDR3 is TGTGCCAGCAGTTTCGGGGGCAATCAGCCCCAGCATTTT.

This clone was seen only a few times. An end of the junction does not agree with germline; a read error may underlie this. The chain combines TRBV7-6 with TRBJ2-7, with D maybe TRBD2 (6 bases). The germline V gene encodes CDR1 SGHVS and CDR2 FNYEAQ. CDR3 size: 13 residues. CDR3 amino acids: CASSLAPGDRRDF. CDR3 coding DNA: TGTGCCAGCAGCTTAGCGCCGGGAGACCGAAGGGACTTC.

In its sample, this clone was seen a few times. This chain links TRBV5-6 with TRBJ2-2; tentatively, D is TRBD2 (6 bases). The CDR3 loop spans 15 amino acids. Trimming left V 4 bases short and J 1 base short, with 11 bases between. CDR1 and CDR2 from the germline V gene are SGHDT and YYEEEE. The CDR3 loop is CASSRGLGNTGELFF. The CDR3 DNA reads TGTGCCAGCAGCCGGGGACTGGGGAACACCGGGGAGCTGTTTTTT.

The CDR3 protein is CAISESVYGYTF. CDR3 in DNA: TGTGCCATCAGTGAGTCGGTCTATGGCTACACCTTC. The V gene is TRBV10-3, the J gene TRBJ1-2; D gene uncertain. With 0 bases removed from V and 4 bases from J, the gap between germline ends came to 3 bases. The CDR3 covers 12 residues. Germline V gene sequence: CDR1 ENHRY, CDR2 SYGVKD.

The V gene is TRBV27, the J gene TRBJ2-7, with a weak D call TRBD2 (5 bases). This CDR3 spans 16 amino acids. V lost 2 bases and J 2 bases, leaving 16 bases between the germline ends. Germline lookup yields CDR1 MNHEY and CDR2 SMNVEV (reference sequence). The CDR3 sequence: CASSLRDPADTYEQYF. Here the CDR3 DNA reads TGTGCCAGCAGTTTAAGAGACCCAGCGGATACCTACGAGCAGTACTTC.

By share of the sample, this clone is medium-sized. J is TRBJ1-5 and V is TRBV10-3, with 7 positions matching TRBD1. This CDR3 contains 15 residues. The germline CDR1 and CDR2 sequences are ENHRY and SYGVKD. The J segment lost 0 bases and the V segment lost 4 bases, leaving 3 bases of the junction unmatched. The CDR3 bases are TGTGCCATCAGTGCAGGGGGTAATAGCAATCAGCCCCAGCATTTT. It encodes CAISAGGNSNQPQHF.

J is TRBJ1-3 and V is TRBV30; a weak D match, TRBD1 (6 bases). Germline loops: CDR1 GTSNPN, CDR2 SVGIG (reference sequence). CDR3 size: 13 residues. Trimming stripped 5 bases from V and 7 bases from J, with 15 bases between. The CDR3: CAWGVDSLNTIYF. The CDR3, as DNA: TGTGCCTGGGGGGTGGACAGCTTGAACACCATATATTTT.

The CDR3 DNA reads TGTGCCAGCAGCTTGGGCGGGTTACGCGATGAGCAGTTCTTC. Its translation: CASSLGGLRDEQFF. The chain employs TRBV5-6 and TRBJ2-1, with a possible D match to TRBD2 (5 bases). With 0 bases removed from V and 8 bases from J, the gap between germline ends came to 12 bases. Per the germline V gene, CDR1 is SGHDT and CDR2 is YYEEEE. The CDR3 is made up of 14 amino acids.

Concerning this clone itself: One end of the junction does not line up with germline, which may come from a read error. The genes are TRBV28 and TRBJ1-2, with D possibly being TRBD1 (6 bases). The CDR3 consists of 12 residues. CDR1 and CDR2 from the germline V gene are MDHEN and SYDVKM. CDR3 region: CASSFGWTRGSF. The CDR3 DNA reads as TGTGCCAGCAGTTTTGGGTGGACCAGGGGATCCTTC.

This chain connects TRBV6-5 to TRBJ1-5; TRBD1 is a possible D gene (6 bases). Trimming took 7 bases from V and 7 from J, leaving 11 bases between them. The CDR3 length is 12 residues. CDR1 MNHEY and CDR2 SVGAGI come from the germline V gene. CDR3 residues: CASTTGLQPQHF. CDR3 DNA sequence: TGTGCCAGCACCACAGGGTTGCAGCCCCAGCATTTT.

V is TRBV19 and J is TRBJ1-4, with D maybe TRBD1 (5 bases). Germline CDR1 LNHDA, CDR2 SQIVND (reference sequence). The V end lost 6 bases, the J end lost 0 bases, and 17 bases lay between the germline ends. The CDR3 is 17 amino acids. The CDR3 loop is CASSPRGGFATNEKLFF. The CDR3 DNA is TGTGCCAGTAGCCCCCGGGGCGGATTCGCAACTAATGAAAAACTGTTTTTT.

CDR3 in amino acids: CASSPGTLGTGELFF. The CDR3 DNA is TGTGCCAGTAGCCCGGGGACCCTTGGGACCGGGGAGCTGTTTTTT. The chain employs TRBV19 and TRBJ2-2; D tentatively reads TRBD1 or TRBD2 (5 bases each). Germline CDR1 is LNHDA and CDR2 is SQIVND (reference sequence). This CDR3 comprises 15 residues. V was shortened by 6 bases and J by 5 bases, with 16 bases between the two germline ends.

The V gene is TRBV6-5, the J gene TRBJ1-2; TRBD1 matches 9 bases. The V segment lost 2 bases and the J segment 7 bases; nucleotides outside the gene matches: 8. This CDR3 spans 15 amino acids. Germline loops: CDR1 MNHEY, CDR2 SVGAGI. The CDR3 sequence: CASSYGGRGQGGYTF. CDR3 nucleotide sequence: TGTGCCAGCAGTTACGGTGGGAGGGGACAGGGTGGCTACACCTTC.

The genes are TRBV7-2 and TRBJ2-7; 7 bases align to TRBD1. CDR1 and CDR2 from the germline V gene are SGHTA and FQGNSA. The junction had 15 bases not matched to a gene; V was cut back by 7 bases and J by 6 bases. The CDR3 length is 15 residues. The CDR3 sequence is CASTPGQIPPGEQYF. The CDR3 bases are TGTGCCAGCACCCCGGGACAGATACCCCCGGGCGAGCAGTACTTC.